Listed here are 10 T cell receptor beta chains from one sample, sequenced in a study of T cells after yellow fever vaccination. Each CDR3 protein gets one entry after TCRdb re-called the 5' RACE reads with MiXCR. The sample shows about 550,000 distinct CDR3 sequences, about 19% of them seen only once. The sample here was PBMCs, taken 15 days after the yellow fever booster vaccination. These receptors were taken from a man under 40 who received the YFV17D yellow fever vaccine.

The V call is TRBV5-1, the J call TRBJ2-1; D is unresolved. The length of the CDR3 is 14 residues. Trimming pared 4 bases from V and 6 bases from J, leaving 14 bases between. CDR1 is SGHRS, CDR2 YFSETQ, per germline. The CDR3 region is CASSLQERPNEQFF. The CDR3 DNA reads TGCGCCAGCAGCCTGCAGGAGCGTCCCAATGAGCAGTTCTTC.

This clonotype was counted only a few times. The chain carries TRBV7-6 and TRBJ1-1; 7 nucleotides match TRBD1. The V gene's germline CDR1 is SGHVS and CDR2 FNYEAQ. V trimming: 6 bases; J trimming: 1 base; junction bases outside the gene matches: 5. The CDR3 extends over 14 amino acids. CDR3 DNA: TGTGCCAGCAGGTCCCAGGGGGGGAACACTGAAGCTTTCTTT. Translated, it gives CASRSQGGNTEAFF.

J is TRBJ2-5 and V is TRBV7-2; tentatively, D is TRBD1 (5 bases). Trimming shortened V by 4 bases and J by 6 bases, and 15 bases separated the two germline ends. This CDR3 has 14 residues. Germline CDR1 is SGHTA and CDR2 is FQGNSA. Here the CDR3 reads CASSWFPDTQTQYF. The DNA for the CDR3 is TGTGCCAGCAGCTGGTTTCCGGACACACAGACCCAGTACTTC.

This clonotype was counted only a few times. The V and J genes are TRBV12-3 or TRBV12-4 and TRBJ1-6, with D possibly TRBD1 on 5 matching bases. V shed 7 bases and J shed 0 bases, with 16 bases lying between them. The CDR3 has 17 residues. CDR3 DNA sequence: TGTGCCAGCACCGACCCCGCAGGGAGCTCCTATAATTCACCCCTCCACTTT. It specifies CASTDPAGSSYNSPLHF.

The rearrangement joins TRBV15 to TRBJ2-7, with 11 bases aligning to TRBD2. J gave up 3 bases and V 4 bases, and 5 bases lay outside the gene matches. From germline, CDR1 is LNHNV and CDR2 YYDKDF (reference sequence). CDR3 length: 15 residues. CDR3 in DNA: TGTGCCACCAGCACCGAGACTAGCGGGATCTACGAGCAGTACTTC. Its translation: CATSTETSGIYEQYF.

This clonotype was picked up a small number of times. The CDR3 coding sequence is TGTGCCAGCAGCTTCAAGCAGACAGGGTCCTACAATGAGCAGTTCTTC. Amino acid sequence: CASSFKQTGSYNEQFF. This chain uses TRBV5-4 with TRBJ2-1, with 7 nucleotides matching TRBD1. Trimming removed 2 bases from V and 1 base from J; junction bases left unmatched: 6. This CDR3 has 16 residues. CDR1 is SGHNT and CDR2 is YYREEE in the germline V gene (reference sequence).

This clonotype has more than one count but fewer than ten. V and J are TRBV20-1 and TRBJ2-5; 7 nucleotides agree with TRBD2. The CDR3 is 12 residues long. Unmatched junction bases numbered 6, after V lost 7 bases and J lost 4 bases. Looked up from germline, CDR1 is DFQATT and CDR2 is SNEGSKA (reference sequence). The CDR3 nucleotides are TGCAGTGAGAAGCGGGAAATAGAGACCCAGTACTTC. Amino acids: CSEKREIETQYF.

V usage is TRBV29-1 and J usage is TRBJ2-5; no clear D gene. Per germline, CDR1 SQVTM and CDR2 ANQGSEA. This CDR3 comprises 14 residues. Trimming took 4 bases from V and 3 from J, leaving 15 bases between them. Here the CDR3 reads CSVVQVARKETQYF. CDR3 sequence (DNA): TGCAGCGTTGTGCAGGTGGCACGGAAAGAGACCCAGTACTTC.

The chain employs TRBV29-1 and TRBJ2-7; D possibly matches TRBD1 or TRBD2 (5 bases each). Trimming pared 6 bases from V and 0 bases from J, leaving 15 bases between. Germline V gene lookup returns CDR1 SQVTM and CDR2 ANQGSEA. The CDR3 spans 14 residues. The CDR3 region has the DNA TGCAGCGTAGCAATGGGGGTGGGCTCCTACGAGCAGTACTTC. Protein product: CSVAMGVGSYEQYF.

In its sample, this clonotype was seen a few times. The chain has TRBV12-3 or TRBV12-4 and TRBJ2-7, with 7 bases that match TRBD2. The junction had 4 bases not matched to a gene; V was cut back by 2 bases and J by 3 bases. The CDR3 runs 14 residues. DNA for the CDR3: TGTGCCAGCAGTTTATGGGGGGGGAGCTACGAGCAGTACTTC. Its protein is CASSLWGGSYEQYF.